These T cell receptor beta chains were read from a single sample in a study of T cell changes during pregnancy in multiple sclerosis. Using immunoSEQ multiplex PCR, the repertoire was profiled, and TCRdb retains in-frame clones only, with some absent. The data contain roughly 58,000 clones, approximately 90% of them singletons. The starting material was CD4+ T cells from peripheral blood mononuclear cells, obtained after pregnancy. The receptors come from a female donor in good health, enrolled as a control in a pregnancy study. The CDR3 runs from the conserved cysteine through the conserved F or W. Fields, in order: J gene, clone size, D gene, V gene, CDR3 DNA, CDR3 protein. A D gene is named only where the DNA matches it firmly. Some rows mark clone size as missing; the rest say once, few, many or name a class of expanded clone.

TRBJ2-3	once	-	TRBV11-3	TGTGCCAGCAGCTCTCGTCAGGAGGGGACAGATACGCAGTATTTT	CASSSRQEGTDTQYF
TRBJ2-3	-	-	TRBV28	TGTGCCAGCAGTTTAGAGGATACGCAGTATTTT	CASSLEDTQYF
TRBJ2-5	-	-	TRBV14	TGTGCCAGCAGCCAATTGGACGGGAACCAGTACTTC	CASSQLDGNQYF
TRBJ1-6	-	TRBD1	TRBV6-1	TGTGCCAGCGGATGGGACAGGATGGCTTGGGCACCCCTCCACTTT	CASGWDRMAWAPLHF
TRBJ2-5	-	-	TRBV7-2	TGTGCCAGCAGCTTAGATGCCGGTAGGGGAAGGGAGACCCAGTACTTC	CASSLDAGRGRETQYF
TRBJ2-1	once	-	TRBV9	TGTGCCAGCAGCTCACAAGGGAGCTCCTACAATGAGCAGTTCTTC	CASSSQGSSYNEQFF
TRBJ1-2	-	-	TRBV5-1	TGCGCCAGCAGCTTGGACTTCTATGGCTACACCTTC	CASSLDFYGYTF
TRBJ2-2	-	TRBD2	TRBV27	TGTGCCAGCAGCCGTGGGACTAGCGGGGTGGGCACCGGGGAGCTGTTTTTT	CASSRGTSGVGTGELFF
TRBJ2-3	-	TRBD2	TRBV7-6	TGTGCCAGCAGCCCCGGGGGGGGCGGTTTGCGCACAGATACGCAGTATTTT	CASSPGGGGLRTDTQYF
TRBJ1-1	-	-	TRBV18	TGTGCCAGCTCCACAGATACCAACGTCGCTTTCTTT	CASSTDTNVAFF
TRBJ1-1	few	-	TRBV5-1	TGCGCCAGCAGGGAGACCGGTGGTCAGCAATATAAAGCTTTCTTT	CASRETGGQQYKAFF
TRBJ1-2	-	-	TRBV7-2	TGTGCCAGCAGCTTAGACAGGGAACGTAGCTATGGCTACACCTTC	CASSLDRERSYGYTF
TRBJ2-6	-	TRBD1	TRBV29-1	TGCAGCGTACGGACAGGGGGCTCTGGGGCCAACGTCCTGACTTTC	CSVRTGGSGANVLTF
TRBJ1-2	once	TRBD1	TRBV4-2	TGTGCCAGCAGTCGAGAGGGGGCAGGTCAGGACTATGGCTACACCTTC	CASSREGAGQDYGYTF
TRBJ2-7	once	-	TRBV7-3	TGTGCCAGCAGCTTAACGTTCGAGAGCTCCTACGAGCAGTACTTC	CASSLTFESSYEQYF
TRBJ1-1	few	TRBD1	TRBV4-1	TGCGCCAGCAGCCAAACGACAGGGTTACTTGAAGCTTTCTTT	CASSQTTGLLEAFF
TRBJ1-5	-	-	TRBV28	TGTGCCAGCAGCTTAGTTCTAACCTCAAATCAGCCCCAGCATTTT	CASSLVLTSNQPQHF
TRBJ2-7	-	-	TRBV6-5	TGTGCCAGCAGTTACCAGGAGGGGACCTACGAGCAGTACTTC	CASSYQEGTYEQYF
TRBJ2-2	-	TRBD1	TRBV7-3	TGTGCCAGCAGCTTACAGGACAGGGGAAACACCGGGGAGCTGTTTTTT	CASSLQDRGNTGELFF
TRBJ2-1	-	-	TRBV7-2	TGTGCCAGCAGCCAAGTCCCGGGAATGGGAAATGAGCAGTTCTTC	CASSQVPGMGNEQFF
TRBJ1-6	-	-	TRBV7-9	TGTGCCAGCAATCGAGATCCTAATTCACCCCTCCACTTT	CASNRDPNSPLHF